What follows are 24 T cell receptor beta chains derived from one specimen sequenced in a study of identical twins. TCRdb re-derived calls from the 5' RACE reads in MiXCR, one entry per CDR3 protein. The table lists 200,000 to 300,000 distinct CDR3 sequences, 8% to 11% of them singletons. Sequenced: memory T cells sorted from blood. The receptor source for this set is a man over 45 in good health.

This clonotype has a count of ten or more. As DNA, the CDR3 is TGTGCCAGCAGCTACTGGAGCACAGATACGCAGTATTTT. It translates to CASSYWSTDTQYF. This chain uses TRBV27 with TRBJ2-3; D is unresolved. CDR1 and CDR2 (germline): MNHEY, SMNVEV (reference sequence). Trimming shortened V by 6 bases and J by 0 bases, and 7 bases separated the two germline ends. The CDR3 consists of 13 residues.

The sample holds a few counts of this clonotype. This chain joins TRBV12-3 or TRBV12-4 and TRBJ2-3; 7 nucleotides line up with TRBD1. Unmatched junction bases numbered 14, after V lost 4 bases and J lost 1 base. The CDR3 runs to 18 residues. Written as DNA, the CDR3 is TGTGCCAGCAGTTCAACCGGGACAGAGACCTCTGGCACAGATACGCAGTATTTT. Protein product: CASSSTGTETSGTDTQYF.

This chain uses TRBV7-9 with TRBJ2-1; D is undetermined. Germline lookup yields CDR1 SEHNR and CDR2 FQNEAQ (reference sequence). This CDR3 has 15 residues. The V end lost 1 base, the J end lost 7 bases, and 14 bases lay between the germline ends. This CDR3 reads CASSLGVFSGNEQFF. For the CDR3, the DNA is TGTGCCAGCAGCTTAGGGGTGTTTTCCGGAAATGAGCAGTTCTTC.

The sample holds a few counts of this clonotype. The rearrangement joins TRBV20-1 to TRBJ2-5; D not resolved. V lost 5 bases and J 4 bases, leaving 8 bases between the germline ends. The CDR3 has 11 amino acids. Germline V gene data show CDR1 as DFQATT and CDR2 as SNEGSKA (reference sequence). The CDR3 bases are TGCAGTGCTCTGGGAAGAGAGACCCAGTACTTC. Residues: CSALGRETQYF.

This clonotype occurred many times. The J gene is TRBJ1-4, the V gene TRBV2, with D possibly matching TRBD1 (5 bases). With 3 bases removed from V and 0 bases from J, the gap between germline ends came to 11 bases. CDR3 size: 16 residues. From germline, CDR1 is SNHLY and CDR2 FYNNEI. The CDR3 DNA follows: TGTGCCAGCAGTGAGGCAGGACACACAACTAATGAAAAACTGTTTTTT. Its protein is CASSEAGHTTNEKLFF.

This clonotype appeared many times. The chain joins TRBV7-9 to TRBJ1-6; D is ambiguous. Germline-derived CDR1 and CDR2 are SEHNR and FQNEAQ (reference sequence). The CDR3 extends over 14 amino acids. V lost 0 bases to trimming and J lost 14 bases, with 14 bases between them. The chain's CDR3 is CASSLATVDYSLHF. The CDR3, as DNA: TGTGCCAGCAGCTTAGCGACGGTCGACTACTCCCTCCACTTT.

The table lists this clonotype with a few counts. The chain joins TRBV12-3 or TRBV12-4 to TRBJ1-2; the match to TRBD1 covers 7 bases. V gave up 7 bases and J gave up 9 bases; unmatched junction bases: 11. The CDR3 sequence is 13 residues long. The CDR3, as DNA: TGTGCCAGCATATACGGACAGGCGAGTCGCTACACCTTC. Protein sequence: CASIYGQASRYTF.

This chain links TRBV6-5 with TRBJ2-1; D possibly corresponds to TRBD2 (6 bases). From germline, CDR1 is MNHEY and CDR2 SVGAGI. The CDR3 has 13 residues. The ends were cut back, 0 bases at V and 10 bases at J, with 10 bases in the middle. CDR3 nucleotide sequence: TGTGCCAGCAGTTACTCCCTAGCGAACGAGCAGTTCTTC. Amino acids: CASSYSLANEQFF.

The rearrangement links TRBV6-5 to TRBJ2-1, with 11 bases matching TRBD1. Per the germline V gene, CDR1 is MNHEY and CDR2 is SVGAGI. The CDR3 sequence is 16 residues long. The V segment lost 0 bases and the J segment 6 bases; nucleotides outside the gene matches: 4. The CDR3 loop reads CASSYSGTGGVNEQFF. CDR3 in DNA: TGTGCCAGCAGTTACTCTGGGACAGGGGGGGTCAATGAGCAGTTCTTC.

This clonotype was observed many times. CDR3 nucleotides: TGTGCCAGCAGCTTAGTCCAGGGGGCAAACATTCAGTACTTC. Translating it yields CASSLVQGANIQYF. This chain connects TRBV7-6 to TRBJ2-4, with 8 bases lining up with TRBD1. The V gene's germline CDR1 is SGHVS and CDR2 FNYEAQ. V trimming: 1 base; J trimming: 6 bases; junction bases outside the gene matches: 2. The CDR3 is 14 amino acids.

The sample holds many counts of this clonotype. The chain is built from TRBV5-5 and TRBJ1-5, with D possibly being TRBD1 (6 bases). Germline CDR1 reads SGHKS; CDR2 reads YYEKEE (reference sequence). V lost 3 bases and J lost 6, with 16 bases in between. The CDR3 contains 15 residues. In nucleotides, the CDR3 is TGTGCCAGCAGCTGGGGACAAGGGGGGAGTCAGCCCCAGCATTTT. Protein product: CASSWGQGGSQPQHF.

Ten or more counts support this clonotype. The chain couples TRBV27 to TRBJ2-1; 9 bases map to TRBD2. The CDR3 is made up of 16 amino acids. Germline V gene data show CDR1 as MNHEY and CDR2 as SMNVEV (reference sequence). V was clipped by 4 bases and J by 0 bases; unmatched bases: 4. The CDR3 loop is CASSSIAGDSYNEQFF. The CDR3 DNA follows: TGTGCCAGCAGTTCAATAGCGGGAGACTCCTACAATGAGCAGTTCTTC.

The V gene is TRBV20-1, the J gene TRBJ1-4; D is possibly TRBD1 (6 bases). Germline V gene sequence: CDR1 DFQATT, CDR2 SNEGSKA (reference sequence). The germline V and J ends were trimmed by 5 bases and 3 bases, with 10 bases remaining between them. CDR3 length: 13 residues. The CDR3 protein is CSAHRAANEKLFF. DNA of the CDR3: TGCAGTGCTCACAGGGCGGCTAATGAAAAACTGTTTTTT.

Only a few counts were recorded for this clonotype. This chain joins TRBV6-5 and TRBJ2-3, with D maybe TRBD2 (6 bases). Trimming took off 2 bases at V and 2 bases at J, with 14 bases between the two ends. CDR3 length: 16 amino acids. Germline V gene lookup returns CDR1 MNHEY and CDR2 SVGAGI. The chain's CDR3 is CASSYGGTINTDTQYF. The CDR3 nucleotides read TGTGCCAGCAGTTACGGCGGGACCATTAACACAGATACGCAGTATTTT.

This clonotype was seen a handful of times. The rearrangement joins TRBV27 to TRBJ2-5, with 11 nucleotides matching TRBD2. This CDR3 has 16 residues. The V gene's germline CDR1 is MNHEY and CDR2 SMNVEV (reference sequence). The V segment lost 5 bases and the J segment 2 bases; nucleotides outside the gene matches: 7. The CDR3 region has the DNA TGTGCCAGCAGTCAGCTAGCGGGGGGCCCTCAAGAGACCCAGTACTTC. The encoded protein is CASSQLAGGPQETQYF.

The table lists this clonotype with many counts. The J gene is TRBJ1-1, the V gene TRBV7-2; 8 bases fit TRBD1. The CDR3 is made up of 15 amino acids. Germline assignment: CDR1 SGHTA and CDR2 FQGNSA. The V gene end was trimmed by 5 bases and the J gene end by 0 bases; junction bases not matched to a gene: 5. The CDR3 loop reads CASSIYRGLNTEAFF. The CDR3 nucleotides are TGTGCCAGCAGCATCTACAGGGGGTTGAACACTGAAGCTTTCTTT.

This clonotype was seen more than once but under ten times. The CDR3 nucleotides are TGTGCCAGCAGTCAGCCTACTAGCGGGGGGACCAATGAGCAGTTCTTC. It encodes CASSQPTSGGTNEQFF. The gene calls are TRBV2 and TRBJ2-1; 12 bases fit TRBD2. The CDR3 covers 16 residues. Germline assignment: CDR1 SNHLY and CDR2 FYNNEI. With 5 bases clipped from V and 6 bases from J, the junction kept 8 bases outside the gene matches.

The sample holds a few counts of this clonotype. This chain links TRBV12-3 or TRBV12-4 with TRBJ1-4, with D possibly matching TRBD1 (5 bases). The CDR3 length is 13 residues. With 5 bases removed from V and 8 bases from J, the gap between germline ends came to 12 bases. The CDR3 nucleotides are TGTGCCAGCAGTCCAAGACAGCGAGAAAAACTGTTTTTT. It is translated as CASSPRQREKLFF.

The sample holds a few counts of this clonotype. V and J are TRBV7-2 and TRBJ2-3; 8 bases match TRBD2. This CDR3 spans 16 amino acids. Germline CDR1 reads SGHTA; CDR2 reads FQGNSA. Trimming at V came to 3 bases and at J to 0 bases, leaving 5 bases not matched to a gene. This CDR3 reads CASSFTSGTSTDTQYF. CDR3 DNA: TGTGCCAGCAGCTTTACTAGCGGTACTAGCACAGATACGCAGTATTTT.

V gene TRBV2 combines with J gene TRBJ2-7; 8 nucleotides agree with TRBD1. The CDR3 sequence is 12 residues long. J was trimmed by 7 bases and V by 7 bases; bases with no gene match: 6. Germline assignment: CDR1 SNHLY and CDR2 FYNNEI. Written as DNA, the CDR3 is TGTGCCAGCATGCAGGGGGCTGAGGAGCAGTACTTC. Encoded protein: CASMQGAEEQYF.

This clonotype was seen a few times. The chain couples TRBV20-1 to TRBJ2-7; 10 bases map to TRBD2. Germline V gene data show CDR1 as DFQATT and CDR2 as SNEGSKA (reference sequence). The CDR3 covers 16 residues. The trim removed 4 bases at V and 3 bases at J, leaving 12 bases unmatched. CDR3 in amino acids: CSANELAGRMGYEQYF. CDR3 nucleotides: TGCAGTGCTAATGAACTAGCGGGAAGAATGGGCTACGAGCAGTACTTC.

This clonotype was observed many times. The chain combines TRBV28 with TRBJ2-7; 8 bases match TRBD2. Germline loops: CDR1 MDHEN, CDR2 SYDVKM. Losses at the gene ends were 5 bases for V and 6 bases for J; bases not matched to a gene: 9. The CDR3 loop spans 14 amino acids. The CDR3 DNA is TGTGCCAGCAGTATAGCGGGACACCTCTCCGAGCAGTACTTC. Protein product: CASSIAGHLSEQYF. Together with reference TRBV28 and TRBJ2-7, the CDR3 gives the full variable domain: DVKVTQSSRYLVKRTGEKVFLECVQDMDHENMFWYRQDPGLGLRLIYFSYDVKMKEKGDIPEGYSVSREKKERFSLILESASTNQTSMYLCASSIAGHLSEQYFGPGTRLTVT.

This clonotype came up a few times. This chain joins TRBV20-1 and TRBJ2-7, with 11 positions matching TRBD2. Trimming removed 5 bases from V and 3 bases from J; junction bases left unmatched: 9. This CDR3 spans 15 amino acids. Germline loops: CDR1 DFQATT, CDR2 SNEGSKA (reference sequence). CDR3 coding DNA: TGCAGTGCTGGAAAGGTGGGACTAGCGGACTACGAGCAGTACTTC. This sequence encodes CSAGKVGLADYEQYF.

This clonotype was counted many times. The chain links TRBV5-1 to TRBJ1-1, with 7 bases fitting TRBD1. The CDR3 length is 21 residues. Germline CDR1 and CDR2: SGHRS and YFSETQ. The trim removed 2 bases at V and 1 base at J, leaving 23 bases unmatched. The CDR3 protein is CASSFRLLTGLKTAGNTEAFF. The CDR3 DNA is TGCGCCAGCAGCTTCAGACTTTTGACAGGGCTAAAAACGGCCGGGAACACTGAAGCTTTCTTT.